The T cell receptor (beta chain) described here comes from a study of cytomegalovirus exposure and HLA in healthy donors (dated by TCRdb to 2016 to 2017). A note on the overall study: In an earlier analysis of several hundred of the donors, less than 350 Gb of sequence data and approximately 100 million unique TCR beta sequences from some 170 million T cells were reported. Across some 400 genotyped donors of the cohort, an average of roughly 250,000 unique TCR beta nucleotide sequences per donor were sequenced, and roughly a sixth of those sequences were non-productive. Along with the approximately 650-subject first cohort, a separate validation cohort of over a hundred different subjects was used. A later analysis re-analyzed previously published TCR beta repertoires from hundreds of donors and added high-resolution HLA genotyping to study TCR occurrence patterns. Donor age, sex, ethnicity and CMV serostatus were compiled together with the repertoire data. A later genetic analysis took genome-wide SNP genotypes for about 55% of the roughly 700 donors and used that subset as a discovery cohort. Of the approximately 400 genotyped donors, 65% to 90% fell in the genetic ancestry cluster associated with self-reported Caucasian donors. HLA typing covered class I and class II loci at four-digit resolution. To decide whether each TCR beta V gene segment behaved as functional or pseudogenic, an earlier analysis of several hundred of the donors relied on high-throughput TCR beta sequencing. All discovery cohort repertoires had been generated on a single sequencing platform. Typing coverage differed by locus: A, B, C, DRB1 and DQB1 were typed in about 620-640 donors, DQA1 in around 500, DPA1 in approximately 610, and DPB1 in just under 490. An early release covering approximately 600 HLA-typed donors comprised approximately 300 gigabases of sequencing data and 85 million to 100 million unique TCR sequences. Using immunosequencing, the study profiled T cell repertoires from approximately 700 subjects and related those repertoires to cytomegalovirus serostatus. About 5 DR-DQ haplotypes were handled as single units for association and clustering, since linkage in the cohort was strong. To predict cytomegalovirus infection status, the study brought together high-throughput TCR immunosequencing, statistical association of individual TCRs with disease status, and machine learning. Rather than using new phenotypic data, the later analysis identified candidate immune exposures from TCR beta sequences and from how often those sequences occurred across donors. The study aimed to test whether cataloging public T cell receptors could reveal signatures of past pathogen exposure.

The junction shows trimming of 0 bases on V and 2 bases on J, and the gene matches do not reach 3 bases of it. Via the germline V gene, CDR1 is SGHDT and CDR2 YYEEEE. The CDR3 has 16 amino acids, counting the end cysteine and phenylalanine. Here the CDR3 DNA is all that survives: 48 bases in frame from base 1. Libraries were prepared through the immunoSEQ multiplex PCR assay. For the multiplex PCR, a mixture combining 60 forward primers for TCR Vbeta segments and 13 reverse primers for TCR Jbeta segments was used. Amplification of the CDR3 region of rearranged TCR beta genes was performed with a multiplex PCR assay on genomic DNA. Amplified TCR beta libraries were sequenced as 87-base-pair reads on the Illumina HiSeq System. For the original study's pipeline: In a later analysis, tens of millions of unique TCR beta chains were counted across the 666 repertoires, and about 10 million of these chains were shared by at least two donors. Raw reads were error-corrected and collapsed into unique sequences with a nearest-neighbor algorithm that merged closely related sequences to remove PCR and sequencing errors. V, D and J gene segments were assigned by aligning CDR3 sequences to IMGT reference sequences. For a sequence to be retained, at least a six-nucleotide match to both a V gene segment and a J gene segment was required. Rearrangements were classified as productive when the CDR3 lacked stop codons and remained in frame with V and J, and all other rearrangements were classified as non-productive. CDR3 was defined according to IMGT convention as the region running from the second conserved V-encoded cysteine to the conserved J-encoded phenylalanine. Sequences without an unambiguous match to a single V gene segment were excluded from the earlier analysis of almost 600 of the donors. An earlier analysis of 587 of the donors called V segments functional above 56.7% productive rearrangements and segregating when the between-donor standard deviation exceeded 5%. A statistical classification framework was built to diagnose cytomegalovirus status from the catalog of TCR beta chain sequences. In a later analysis, TCR nucleotide sequences were compared against IMGT/GENE-DB human TR gene sequences so that V and J genes could be assigned. A later analysis assigned CDR3 sequences and most-parsimonious VDJ recombination scenarios with the TCRdist pipeline. A later analysis defined each TCR beta chain by its CDR3 amino acid sequence plus V-gene family, and excluded reads lacking a unique V-gene family. As a way to deal with suspected cross-contamination and a sequencing artifact, a later analysis dropped hundreds of nucleotide sequences that were highly shared and had low generation probability. In a later analysis, a clonal expansion index for each public chain was calculated from normalized within-repertoire ranks of inferred template counts. In a later analysis, generation probabilities were computed with a VDJ recombination model fitted to out-of-frame rearrangements, and the resulting probabilities were checked against IGoR. In a later analysis, TCR-TCR, TCR-HLA and TCR-CMV co-occurrence was scored with hypergeometric tests, and a repertoire-size bias correction was applied to TCR pairs. In a later analysis, false discovery rates were estimated by permuting HLA or CMV assignments 20 times. A later analysis grouped co-occurring TCRs with DBSCAN, adding TCRdist sequence similarity when clustering within HLA-allele-positive subsets. Co-occurrence clustering excluded repertoires with fewer than 30,000 or more than 120,000 public chains, plus five with anomalous nucleotide sharing. TCRdb's version of the immuneACCESS table is confined to in-frame rearrangements and falls short of the full clone set. An unresolved V gene accounts for under half of the shortfall where checked; the remainder is of unknown origin. That table gives V, J and clone size, and the DNA gave D and trimming. Here the sample has 150,000 to 200,000 clones; 60% to 80% occur a single time. About 4.7% of the sample is taken by the ten largest.

General study outcomes and caveats: In this cohort, only TCR beta chains were sequenced, and detectable features were limited by the absence of alpha or paired-chain data. The study gave a list of some 150 TCR beta chains associated with cytomegalovirus. It was suggested by the authors that the approach could potentially be generalized to other disease states and immunological phenotypes. HLA typing was unavailable for some donors at each locus, so association tests used only the typed subset. Because counts were too low, seventeen rarely observed V segments, including chromosome 9 orphons, were excluded from the earlier analysis of 587 of the donors. A later genetic analysis associated a missense DCLRE1C variant with V-gene and J-gene trimming of TCR beta chains, and an independent cohort replicated the association. A later analysis found that HLA-associated TCR beta chains were more clonally expanded and had lower generation probabilities than equally common non-associated chains. Strong co-occurrence of HLA alleles, especially DR and DQ, made assigning TCR associations to individual alleles difficult. In vitro tests confirmed that a few of the cytomegalovirus-associated TCR beta chains recognize cytomegalovirus antigens. CMV serostatus was the only immune exposure information available for the cohort. A later genetic analysis reported fewer N-insertions in productive TCRs among donors in an Asian-associated ancestry cluster than the 666-donor mean. At a false discovery rate of 0.05, a later analysis linked roughly 17,000 TCR beta sequences to specific HLA alleles. The classifier was reported to diagnose cytomegalovirus status with high specificity and sensitivity in both the original and validation cohorts. Linkage disequilibrium might explain the correlated functional status among segregating V segments, but an unknown experimental factor could not be ruled out. In an earlier analysis of approximately 600 of the donors, most TCR beta V segments were observed in productive rearrangements about 87% or about 30% of the time, broadly matching IMGT annotations. A cluster of highly shared sequence variants was judged likely to be a technical artifact of the sequencing pipeline. Most CMV-associated TCR beta chains appeared to be HLA-restricted in a later analysis, and the HLA associations seemed to be driven largely by CMV exposure. Sequencing depth was assumed to be roughly uniform across donors in the presence/absence analyses, though that assumption may not hold. A later analysis reported that several top co-occurrence clusters appeared linked to parvovirus B19, influenza, CMV and Epstein-Barr virus. Some IMGT-functional V segments, including TRBV6-2 and TRBV6-3, could not be told apart with the 87-base-pair reads, so those segments were excluded. According to a later analysis, TCR association rates differed among HLA loci, with DRB1 alleles showing the most associated TCRs and HLA-C alleles showing the fewest. Most TCR sequences were seen in very few donors, while some public TCRs were found in many individuals. A further reported finding was that TCR beta sequences accurately predicted the HLA-A and HLA-B alleles for most subjects in the first cohort.

In total, 630 or so healthy bone marrow donors made up the cohort. Cohort members were all nominally healthy when sampled, although unrecorded immune exposures were likely present. The donor tested CMV seropositive, placing the donor among the 289 seropositive members of the cohort. Each donor provided a peripheral blood sample, and peripheral blood mononuclear cells were used for TCR beta sequencing. Genomic DNA was extracted from the blood cell samples with the Qiagen DNeasy Blood Extraction Kit. For this clone: Its antigen specificity is not known. Base-call qualities are not available, and no considerably larger clone is one nucleotide away.

The sequence joins TRBV5-6 to TRBJ2-1; 9 central nucleotides agree with TRBD2. The clonotype originates from a man aged 18 to 29 in good health and CMV-seropositive. What was sequenced was PBMCs. The CDR3 is CASSLVSGRTYNEQFF. The sequence in DNA is TGTGCCAGCAGCTTGGTTAGCGGGAGAACCTACAATGAGCAGTTCTTC. The reference TRBV5-6 and TRBJ2-1 proteins fill in what lies around the CDR3, so the full variable domain reads DAGVTQSPTHLIKTRGQQVTLRCSPKSGHDTVSWYQQALGQGPQFIFQYYEEEERQRGNFPDRFSGHQFPNYSSELNVNALLLGDSALYLCASSLVSGRTYNEQFFGPGTRLTVL.